The T cell receptor (beta chain) under discussion was sequenced for a study of post-analysis software for immune sequencing data (dated by TCRdb to 2015 to 2017). For the wider study: Relapsing-remitting, secondary progressive and progressive-relapsing multiple sclerosis were recorded as disease courses, and subtype annotation was lacking for some patients. Patient repertoires were compared against about a dozen previously published healthy control repertoires from donors aged about 6 to 26 years. A subset of samples was prepared in parallel using single-end sample barcoding, then pooled and co-amplified after Illumina adapter ligation.

The method was PCR. The instrument given in TCRdb is Illumina HiSeq 2500. To reduce PCR and sequencing biases, unique molecular identifiers were incorporated into the TCR beta cDNA libraries. Every 1 to 10 million input T cells yielded approximately 500,000 cDNA molecules, meaning each molecule approximated one T cell. Patient libraries were prepared and sequenced with the same protocol used for the earlier healthy control dataset. Samples belonging to the same batch were prepared together, multiplexed and sequenced on a shared HiSeq lane. The authors processed their data as follows. Raw barcoded reads were processed with MIGEC, discarding single-read molecular identifier groups before consensus assembly and CDR3 extraction. Clonotype tables were post-analysed with VDJtools, normalizing diversity by down-sampling all datasets to the smallest sample size. To correct batch-related cross-sample contamination, repertoire overlap clustering matched CDR3 amino acid sequences but not nucleotide sequences. TCRdb trimmed the raw reads at Q25, called clones with MiXCR and kept productive beta chains. Rows matching on CDR3 protein sequence are summarized as one entry with the most common DNA and genes. These V and J calls are TCRdb output, not the study's own analysis. A total of roughly 570,000 distinct CDR3 sequences appear in this sample, approximately 34% of them only once. The top ten clones comprise approximately 6% of the sample.

To demonstrate the VDJtools post-analysis software, the study profiled TCR beta repertoires from the peripheral blood of 10 to 15 young patients with multiple sclerosis. The patients with multiple sclerosis were children and adolescents between about 6 and 15 years of age. This clonotype appeared a few times. The specificity of this receptor is unknown. Within one base of it there is no much larger clone, and no base qualities were kept. Overall results and qualifications from the work: Direct clustering with F measure showed strong co-clustering of samples prepared in the same batch, prompting a batch-effect correction. Normalized Chao1 diversity was significantly lower in multiple sclerosis patients than controls, suggesting substantial peripheral T-cell clonal expansion. The control group was slightly older than the multiple sclerosis patient group.

Source material: blood. This clonotype was obtained from a girl between 2 and 17 years old with multiple sclerosis.

The DNA sequence is given as TGCAGTGCTAGAGGGGGAGGGGCGAGCACAGATACGCAGTATTTT. Translated, this gives CSARGGGASTDTQYF. The chain uses TRBV20-1 and TRBJ2-3; the junction holds 7 bases that match TRBD2. The germline V gene (reference sequence) specifies DFQATT as CDR1 and SNEGSKA as CDR2. Trimming removed 1 base from V and 0 bases from J; the gene matches leave 4 bases unexplained. CDR3 length: 15 amino acids, cysteine to phenylalanine. Of the read, only the CDR3 DNA is kept; its 45 bases are in frame from base 1.